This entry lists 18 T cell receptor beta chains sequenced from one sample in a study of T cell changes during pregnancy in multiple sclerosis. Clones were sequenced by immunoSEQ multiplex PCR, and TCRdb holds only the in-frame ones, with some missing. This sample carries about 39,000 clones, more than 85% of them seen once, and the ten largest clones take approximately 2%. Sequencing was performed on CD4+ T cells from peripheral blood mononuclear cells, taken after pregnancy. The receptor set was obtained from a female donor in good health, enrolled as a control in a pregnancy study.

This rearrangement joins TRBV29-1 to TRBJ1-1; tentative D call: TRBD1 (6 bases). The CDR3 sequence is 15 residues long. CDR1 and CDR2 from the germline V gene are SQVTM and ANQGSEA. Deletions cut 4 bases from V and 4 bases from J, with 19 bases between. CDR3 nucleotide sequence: TGCAGCGTTGTACGGACCTTACAGGGTAGCACTGAAGCTTTCTTT. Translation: CSVVRTLQGSTEAFF. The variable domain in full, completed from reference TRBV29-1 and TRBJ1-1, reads SAVISQKPSRDICQRGTSLTIQCQVDSQVTMMFWYRQQPGQSLTLIATANQGSEATYESGFVIDKFPISRPNLTFSTLTVSNMSPEDSSIYLCSVVRTLQGSTEAFFGQGTRLTVV.

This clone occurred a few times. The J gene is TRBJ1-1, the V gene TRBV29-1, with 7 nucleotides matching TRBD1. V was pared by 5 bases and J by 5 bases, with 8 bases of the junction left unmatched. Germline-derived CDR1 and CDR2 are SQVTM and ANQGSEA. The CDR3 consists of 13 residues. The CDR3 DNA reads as TGCAGCGTTCAACAGGGGTGGGTAACTGAAGCTTTCTTT. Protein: CSVQQGWVTEAFF.

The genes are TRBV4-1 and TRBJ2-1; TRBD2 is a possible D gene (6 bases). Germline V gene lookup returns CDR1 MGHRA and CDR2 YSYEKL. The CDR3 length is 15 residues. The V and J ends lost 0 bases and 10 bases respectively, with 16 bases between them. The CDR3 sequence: CASSQEGQVAGEQFF. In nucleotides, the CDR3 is TGCGCCAGCAGCCAAGAGGGCCAGGTCGCGGGGGAGCAGTTCTTC.

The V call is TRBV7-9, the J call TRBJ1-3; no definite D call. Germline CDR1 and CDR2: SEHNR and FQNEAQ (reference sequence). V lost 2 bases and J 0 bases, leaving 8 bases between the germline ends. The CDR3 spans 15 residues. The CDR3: CASSLTLGSGNTIYF. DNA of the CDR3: TGTGCCAGCAGCTTAACCCTCGGCTCTGGAAACACCATATATTTT. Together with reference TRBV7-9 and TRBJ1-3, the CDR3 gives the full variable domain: DTGVSQNPRHKITKRGQNVTFRCDPISEHNRLYWYRQTLGQGPEFLTYFQNEAQLEKSRLLSDRFSAERPKGSFSTLEIQRTEQGDSAMYLCASSLTLGSGNTIYFGEGSWLTVV.

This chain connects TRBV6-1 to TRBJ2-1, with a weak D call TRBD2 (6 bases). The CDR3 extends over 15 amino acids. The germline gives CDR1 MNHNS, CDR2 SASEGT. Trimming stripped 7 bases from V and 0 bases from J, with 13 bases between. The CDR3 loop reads CASIRAGRSYNEQFF. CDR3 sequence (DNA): TGTGCCAGCATTAGGGCGGGACGCTCCTACAATGAGCAGTTCTTC.

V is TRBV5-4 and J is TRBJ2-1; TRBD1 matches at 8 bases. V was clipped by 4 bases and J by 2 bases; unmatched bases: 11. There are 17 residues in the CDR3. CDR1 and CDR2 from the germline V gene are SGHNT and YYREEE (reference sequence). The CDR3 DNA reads TGTGCCAGCAGCGGAACCGGGACAGGAGGCCCCTACAATGAGCAGTTCTTC. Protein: CASSGTGTGGPYNEQFF. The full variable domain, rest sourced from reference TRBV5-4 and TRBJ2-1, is ETGVTQSPTHLIKTRGQQVTLRCSSQSGHNTVSWYQQALGQGPQFIFQYYREEENGRGNFPPRFSGLQFPNYSSELNVNALELDDSALYLCASSGTGTGGPYNEQFFGPGTRLTVL.

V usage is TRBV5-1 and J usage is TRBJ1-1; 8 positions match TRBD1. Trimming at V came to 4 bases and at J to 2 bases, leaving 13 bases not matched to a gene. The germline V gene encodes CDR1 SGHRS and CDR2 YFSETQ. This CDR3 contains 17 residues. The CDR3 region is CASSEDLGTGSNTEAFF. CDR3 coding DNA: TGCGCCAGCAGCGAAGACCTCGGGACAGGATCTAACACTGAAGCTTTCTTT.

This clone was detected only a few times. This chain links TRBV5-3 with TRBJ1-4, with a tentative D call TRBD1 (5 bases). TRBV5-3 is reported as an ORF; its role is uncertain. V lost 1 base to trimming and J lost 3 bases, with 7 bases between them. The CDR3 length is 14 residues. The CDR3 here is CARSLPGPNEKLFF. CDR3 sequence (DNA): TGTGCCAGAAGCTTGCCAGGGCCTAATGAAAAACTGTTTTTT.

CDR3 DNA sequence: TGTGCCAGCTCACCAAAAACTACTAGCGGGAGTTATGAGCAGTTCTTC. This sequence encodes CASSPKTTSGSYEQFF. V gene TRBV18 combines with J gene TRBJ2-1; 11 nucleotides match TRBD2. The V and J ends lost 2 bases and 8 bases, in that order; junction bases with no gene match: 8. The CDR3 length is 16 residues. Germline lookup yields CDR1 KGHSH and CDR2 LQKENI.

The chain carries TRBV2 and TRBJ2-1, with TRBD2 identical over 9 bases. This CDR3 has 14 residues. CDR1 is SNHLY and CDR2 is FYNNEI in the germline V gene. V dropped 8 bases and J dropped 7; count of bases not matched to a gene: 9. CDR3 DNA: TGTGCCAGCTGTGGAGCGGGGGGATGGAATGAGCAGTTCTTC. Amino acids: CASCGAGGWNEQFF.

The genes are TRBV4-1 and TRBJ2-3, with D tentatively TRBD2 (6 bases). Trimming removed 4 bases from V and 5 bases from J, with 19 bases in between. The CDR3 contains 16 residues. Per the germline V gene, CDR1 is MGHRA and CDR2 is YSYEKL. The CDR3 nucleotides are TGCGCCAGCAGCCGCAACCTCCAGGGAGGTGGAGATACGCAGTATTTT. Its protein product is CASSRNLQGGGDTQYF.

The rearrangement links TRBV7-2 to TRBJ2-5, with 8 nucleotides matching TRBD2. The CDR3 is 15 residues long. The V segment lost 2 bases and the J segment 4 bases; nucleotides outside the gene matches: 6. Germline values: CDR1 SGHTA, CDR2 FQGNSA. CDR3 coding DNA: TGTGCCAGCAGCTTATTAGGGACTAGGGGAGAGACCCAGTACTTC. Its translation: CASSLLGTRGETQYF.

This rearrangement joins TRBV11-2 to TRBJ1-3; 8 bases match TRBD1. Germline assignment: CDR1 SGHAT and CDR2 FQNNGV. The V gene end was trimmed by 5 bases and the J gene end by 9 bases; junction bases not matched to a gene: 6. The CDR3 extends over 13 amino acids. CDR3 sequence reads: CASSLDRASTIYF. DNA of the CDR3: TGTGCCAGCAGCCTGGACAGGGCGAGCACCATATATTTT.

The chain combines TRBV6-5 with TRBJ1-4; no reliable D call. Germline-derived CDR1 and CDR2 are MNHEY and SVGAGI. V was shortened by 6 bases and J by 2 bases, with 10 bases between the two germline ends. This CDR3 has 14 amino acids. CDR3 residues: CASRQTATNEKLFF. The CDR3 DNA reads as TGTGCCAGCAGGCAGACTGCTACTAATGAAAAACTGTTTTTT.

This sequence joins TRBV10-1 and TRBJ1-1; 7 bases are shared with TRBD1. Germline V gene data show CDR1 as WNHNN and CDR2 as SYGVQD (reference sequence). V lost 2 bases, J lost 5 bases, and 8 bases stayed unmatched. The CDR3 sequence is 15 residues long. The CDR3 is CASSEPGTARTEAFF. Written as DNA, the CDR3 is TGCGCCAGCAGTGAGCCGGGGACAGCCAGGACTGAAGCTTTCTTT.

The CDR3 nucleotides are TGTGCCAGCTCATCAGAGGACATCTCTGGAAACACCATATATTTT. Amino acid sequence: CASSSEDISGNTIYF. V gene TRBV18 combines with J gene TRBJ1-3; TRBD1 is a possible D gene (5 bases). Germline V gives CDR1 KGHSH, CDR2 LQKENI. The CDR3 totals 15 residues. V lost 5 bases and J lost 0, with 11 bases in between.

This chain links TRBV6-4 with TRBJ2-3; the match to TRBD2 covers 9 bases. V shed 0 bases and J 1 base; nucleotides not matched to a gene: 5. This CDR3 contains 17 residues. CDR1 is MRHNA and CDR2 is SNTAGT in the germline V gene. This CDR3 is CASSDSNLAGRTDTQYF. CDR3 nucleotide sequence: TGTGCCAGCAGTGACTCGAACCTAGCGGGGCGCACAGATACGCAGTATTTT.

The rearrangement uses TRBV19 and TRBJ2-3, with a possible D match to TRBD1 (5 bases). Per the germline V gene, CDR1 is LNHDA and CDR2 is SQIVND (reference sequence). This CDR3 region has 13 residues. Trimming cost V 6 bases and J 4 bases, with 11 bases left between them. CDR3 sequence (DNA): TGTGCCAGTAGACAGGAGTACTCAGATACGCAGTATTTT. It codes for CASRQEYSDTQYF.